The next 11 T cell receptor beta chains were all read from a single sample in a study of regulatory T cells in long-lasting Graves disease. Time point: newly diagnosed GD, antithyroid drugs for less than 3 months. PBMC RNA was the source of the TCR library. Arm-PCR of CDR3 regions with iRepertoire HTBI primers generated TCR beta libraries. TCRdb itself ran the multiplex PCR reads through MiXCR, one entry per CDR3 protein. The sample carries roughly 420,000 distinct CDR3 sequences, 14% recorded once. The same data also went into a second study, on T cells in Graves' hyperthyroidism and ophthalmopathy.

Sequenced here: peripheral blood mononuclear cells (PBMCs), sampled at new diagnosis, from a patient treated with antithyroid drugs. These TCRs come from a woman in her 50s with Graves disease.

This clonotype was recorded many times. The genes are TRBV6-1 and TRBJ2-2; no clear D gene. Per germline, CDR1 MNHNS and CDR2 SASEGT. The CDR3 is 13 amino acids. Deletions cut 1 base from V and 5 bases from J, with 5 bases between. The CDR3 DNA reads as TGTGCCAGCAGTGAAGTGTGGACCGGGGAGCTGTTTTTT. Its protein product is CASSEVWTGELFF.

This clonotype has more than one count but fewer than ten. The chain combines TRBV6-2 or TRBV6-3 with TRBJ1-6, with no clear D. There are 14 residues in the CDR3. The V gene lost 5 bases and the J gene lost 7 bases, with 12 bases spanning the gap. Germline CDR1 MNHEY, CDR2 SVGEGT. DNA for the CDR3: TGTGCCAGCAGTGAGCCTAACGGCAATTCACCCCTCCACTTT. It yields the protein CASSEPNGNSPLHF.

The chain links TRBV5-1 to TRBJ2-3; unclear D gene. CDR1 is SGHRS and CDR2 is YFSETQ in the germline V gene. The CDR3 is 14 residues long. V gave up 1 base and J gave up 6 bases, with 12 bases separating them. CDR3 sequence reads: CASSLMDPNDTQYF. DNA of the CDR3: TGCGCCAGCAGCTTGATGGACCCGAATGATACGCAGTATTTT.

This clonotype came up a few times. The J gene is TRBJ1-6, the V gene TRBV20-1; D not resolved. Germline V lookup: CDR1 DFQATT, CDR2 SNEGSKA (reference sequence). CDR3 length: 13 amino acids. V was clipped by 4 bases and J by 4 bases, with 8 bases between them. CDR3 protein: CSAIQTYNSPLHF. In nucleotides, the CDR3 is TGCAGTGCTATACAGACTTATAATTCACCCCTCCACTTT.

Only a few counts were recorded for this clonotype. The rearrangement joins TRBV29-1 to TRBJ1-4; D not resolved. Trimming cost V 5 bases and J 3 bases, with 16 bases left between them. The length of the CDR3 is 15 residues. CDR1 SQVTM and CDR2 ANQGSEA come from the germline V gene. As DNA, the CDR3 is TGCAGCGTTTGGGGAGTCGATAGGGCTAATGAAAAACTGTTTTTT. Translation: CSVWGVDRANEKLFF.

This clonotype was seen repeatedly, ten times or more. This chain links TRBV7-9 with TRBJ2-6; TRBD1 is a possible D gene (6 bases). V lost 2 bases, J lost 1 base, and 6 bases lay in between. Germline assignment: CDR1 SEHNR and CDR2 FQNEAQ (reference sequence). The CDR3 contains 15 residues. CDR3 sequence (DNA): TGTGCCAGCAGCTTAACAGGGTCTGGGGCCAACGTCCTGACTTTC. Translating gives CASSLTGSGANVLTF.

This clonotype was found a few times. The CDR3 protein is CSARGVSGIINEQFF. The CDR3 DNA is TGCAGTGCTAGGGGGGTCTCCGGGATAATCAATGAGCAGTTCTTC. The rearrangement links TRBV20-1 to TRBJ2-1, with D perhaps assigned TRBD1 or TRBD2 (5 bases each). CDR1 and CDR2 (germline): DFQATT, SNEGSKA (reference sequence). With 3 bases removed from V and 6 bases from J, the gap between germline ends came to 18 bases. CDR3 size: 15 residues.

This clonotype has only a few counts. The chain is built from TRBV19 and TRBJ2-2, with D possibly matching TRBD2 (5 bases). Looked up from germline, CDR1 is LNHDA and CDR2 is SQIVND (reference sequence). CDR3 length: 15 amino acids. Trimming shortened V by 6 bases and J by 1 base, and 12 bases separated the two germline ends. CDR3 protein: CASSGNTGNTGELFF. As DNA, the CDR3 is TGTGCCAGTAGCGGGAACACTGGGAACACCGGGGAGCTGTTTTTT.

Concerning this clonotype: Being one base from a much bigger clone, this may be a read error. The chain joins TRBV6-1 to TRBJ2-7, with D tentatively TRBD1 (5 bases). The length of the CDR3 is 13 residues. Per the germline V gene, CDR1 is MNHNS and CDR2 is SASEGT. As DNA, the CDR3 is TGTGTCAGCAGTGAGCAGGGCGTCGGCGAGCAGTACTTC. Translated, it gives CVSSEQGVGEQYF.

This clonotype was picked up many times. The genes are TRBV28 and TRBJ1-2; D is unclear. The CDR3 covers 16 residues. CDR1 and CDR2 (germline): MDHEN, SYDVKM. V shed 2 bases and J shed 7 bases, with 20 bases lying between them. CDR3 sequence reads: CASSLKASPPLRGYTF. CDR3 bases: TGTGCCAGCAGTTTAAAGGCCAGTCCTCCACTGCGTGGCTACACCTTC.

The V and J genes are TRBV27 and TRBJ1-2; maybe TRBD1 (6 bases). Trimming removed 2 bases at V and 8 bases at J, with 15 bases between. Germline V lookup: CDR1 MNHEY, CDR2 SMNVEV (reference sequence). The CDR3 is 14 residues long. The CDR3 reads CASSLGSQGGGYTF. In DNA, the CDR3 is TGTGCCAGCAGTTTAGGCTCACAGGGTGGCGGCTACACCTTC.